These T cell receptor beta chains were read from a single sample in a study of blood T cell repertoires in COVID-19. Generated by immunoSEQ multiplex PCR, the TCRdb table keeps only in-frame clones and is missing some. The data hold tens of thousands of clones, with over 60% observed a single time. The sequenced sample consisted of peripheral blood. The source is a human donor in a cohort sampled during active COVID-19. The conserved cysteine and the conserved F or W are not part of the CDR3 here. D genes are given only for firm matches.

cdr3_aa v_call d_call cdr3_length j_call
ASSLGGDSYGYT TRBV28 - 12 TRBJ1-2
SVGGPPDTQY TRBV29-1 - 10 TRBJ2-3
ASSYVWADYSSGANVLT TRBV6-2/TRBV6-3 - 17 TRBJ2-6
ASSSTVPPLH TRBV6-2/TRBV6-3 - 10 TRBJ1-6
ASSPFGGTDTQY TRBV4-2 - 12 TRBJ2-3
ASSMARGQTEAF TRBV19 TRBD1 12 TRBJ1-1
ASSSTSGHNEQF TRBV5-1 TRBD2 12 TRBJ2-1
ASSSGGVGTGELF TRBV7-9 - 13 TRBJ2-2
ASSVTLSTEAF TRBV28 - 11 TRBJ1-1
ASSKSARGADTQY TRBV2 TRBD2 13 TRBJ2-3
ASGLAGSTDTQY TRBV2 TRBD2 12 TRBJ2-3
ASSRSGNTIY TRBV28 - 10 TRBJ1-3
AWSVSASWAEAF TRBV30 - 12 TRBJ1-1
ASSPVGGLTYNEQF TRBV5-5 - 14 TRBJ2-1
ASSRQGKSTDTQY TRBV2 TRBD1 13 TRBJ2-3
ASSLVASGTDTQY TRBV7-9 - 13 TRBJ2-3
ASSSRTGASMNTEAF TRBV7-8 TRBD1 15 TRBJ1-1
ASSDQNQPQH TRBV6-1 - 10 TRBJ1-5
ASSRLGGTSYEQY TRBV7-2 - 13 TRBJ2-7
ASSLEPRTSYNEQF TRBV11-3 - 14 TRBJ2-1
ATSDRGQGPKTQY TRBV24-1 TRBD1 13 TRBJ2-5
ASSTPRGYGYT TRBV21-1 - 11 TRBJ1-2
ASSVEKRLAGTEQF TRBV9 TRBD2 14 TRBJ2-1
ASSYTSGSYNEQF TRBV6-5 TRBD2 13 TRBJ2-1
ARTLVLRRANEQF TRBV21-1 - 13 TRBJ2-1
ASSQNMNTEAF TRBV5-4 - 11 TRBJ1-1
ASNPRGSYGYT TRBV28 - 11 TRBJ1-2
ASSPYSGRSSYNEKLF TRBV7-6 - 16 TRBJ1-4
ASSIDRSSGRPHNEQF TRBV19 TRBD2 16 TRBJ2-1
SASISGGWTGELF TRBV20-1 TRBD2 13 TRBJ2-2
ASSEFNLLQGAVGSPLH TRBV6-1 TRBD1 17 TRBJ1-6
ASSQYVKPVAGELF TRBV14 - 14 TRBJ2-2
ASSPITPVGLAGTYEQY TRBV27 TRBD2 17 TRBJ2-7
ASITDGGNEKLF TRBV6-5 - 12 TRBJ1-4
ASSQAIPGGKYNEQF TRBV14 - 15 TRBJ2-1
ASSQGAERGGYNEQF TRBV4-1 TRBD2 15 TRBJ2-1
ASFGGQRNPYNEQF TRBV11-2 - 14 TRBJ2-1
ASSLVLAGGAFSYNEQF TRBV5-1 TRBD2 17 TRBJ2-1
ASSLRTSSYNEQF TRBV18 - 13 TRBJ2-1
ASSVTGASEAF TRBV9 TRBD1 11 TRBJ1-1
ASTWTGNTEAF TRBV5-1 TRBD1 11 TRBJ1-1
ASRNPTGVYTEAF TRBV27 TRBD1 13 TRBJ1-1
ASSGLAGVGETQY TRBV5-1 TRBD2 13 TRBJ2-5
ASKRGQGAPLAKNIQY TRBV6-4 TRBD1 16 TRBJ2-4
ASSLGLAPDTQY TRBV5-6 TRBD2 12 TRBJ2-3
ASTMLSSHSPLH TRBV28 - 12 TRBJ1-6
ASSNGPSEVAF TRBV7-3 - 11 TRBJ1-1
ASSSSDRGGEQY TRBV2 TRBD1 12 TRBJ2-7
ASSYSPPGGTDTQY TRBV6-5 TRBD2 14 TRBJ2-3
ASRRGQGIQPQH TRBV27 TRBD1 12 TRBJ1-5
ASSPRADRGLGGTQY TRBV5-1 TRBD1 15 TRBJ2-5
ASSSTGFGQPQH TRBV28 - 12 TRBJ1-5
ASSLRTGGYEQY TRBV7-9 TRBD1 12 TRBJ2-7